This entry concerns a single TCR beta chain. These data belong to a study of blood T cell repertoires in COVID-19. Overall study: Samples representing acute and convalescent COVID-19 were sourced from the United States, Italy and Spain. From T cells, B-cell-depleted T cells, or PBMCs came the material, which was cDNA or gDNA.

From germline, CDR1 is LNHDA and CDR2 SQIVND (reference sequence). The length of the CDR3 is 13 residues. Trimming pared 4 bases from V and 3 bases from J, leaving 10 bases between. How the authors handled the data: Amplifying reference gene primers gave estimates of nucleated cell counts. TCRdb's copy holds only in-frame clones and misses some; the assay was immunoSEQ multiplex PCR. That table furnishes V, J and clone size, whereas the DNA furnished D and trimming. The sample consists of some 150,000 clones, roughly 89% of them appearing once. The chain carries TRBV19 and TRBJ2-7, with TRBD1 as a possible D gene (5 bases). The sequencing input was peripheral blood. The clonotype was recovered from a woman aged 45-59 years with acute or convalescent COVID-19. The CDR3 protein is CASSRVRGYEQYF. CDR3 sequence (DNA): TGTGCCAGTAGTAGAGTTAGGGGCTACGAGCAGTACTTC.